The source of this TCR beta chain is a study of OX40 agonist ivuxolimab in advanced cancers. As regards this clone: Antigen specificity is unknown.

Blood samples were obtained at baseline, cycle 4 day 1, and cycle 7 day 1. The CDR3 length is 16 residues. V lost 5 bases, J lost 0 bases, and 4 bases stayed unmatched. Germline V gene data show CDR1 as SGHTA and CDR2 as FQGTGA. Assay: immunoSEQ multiplex PCR; the TCRdb copy retains only in-frame clones and omits some. The sample yields under 70,000 clones, 70% to 90% seen once. Findings of the study overall: Among T cells, CD8+ cells averaged more expanded clones than CD4+ cells.

The receptor's source is an adult with an advanced solid tumor such as melanoma, head and neck, liver or kidney cancer. V gene TRBV7-3 combines with J gene TRBJ2-3, with TRBD2 matching over 11 bases. Specimen: CD4+ or CD8+ T cells sorted from blood, collected in a trial of the OX40 agonist ivuxolimab. In nucleotides, the CDR3 is TGTGCCAGCAGCCGGGCTAGCGGGGGGAGCACAGATACGCAGTATTTT. Translating it yields CASSRASGGSTDTQYF.